Shown below are 3 T cell receptor beta chains from a single sample sequenced in a study of T cells expressing NK-cell markers. TCRdb reanalyzed the 5' RACE reads and collapses them to one entry per CDR3 protein, without DNA. The sample table includes over 150,000 distinct CDR3 sequences. The sequencing input was blood T cells: a sorted CD56 or NKG2C T cell subset, CD4+ or CD8+ T cells, or bulk PBMC T cells (not recorded which). Source of these receptors: a woman in her fifties or sixties in good health.

The chain employs TRBV5-4 and TRBJ2-1; lacking DNA, the TRBD2 call made by TCRdb goes unchecked. Germline V gives CDR1 SGHNT, CDR2 YYREEE (reference sequence). This CDR3 is 16 amino acids long. CDR3 amino acids: CASSPGTSGVGNEQFF.

This chain uses TRBV11-2 with TRBJ2-3; TCRdb designates TRBD2, a call that cannot be tested without DNA. The length of the CDR3 is 16 residues. CDR1 and CDR2 (germline): SGHAT, FQNNGV. CDR3 amino acids: CASSSRTSGATDTQYF. The full variable domain, with the rest looked up from reference TRBV11-2 and TRBJ2-3, is EAGVAQSPRYKIIEKRQSVAFWCNPISGHATLYWYQQILGQGPKLLIQFQNNGVVDDSQLPKDRFSAERLKGVDSTLKIQPAKLEDSAVYLCASSSRTSGATDTQYFGPGTRLTVL.

CDR3 region: CATSIYRAQETQYF. The V and J genes are TRBV15 and TRBJ2-5; TCRdb calls TRBD1, which cannot be checked without DNA. Per the germline V gene, CDR1 is LNHNV and CDR2 is YYDKDF (reference sequence). The CDR3 runs 14 residues.